The clone carrying this T cell receptor (beta chain) was observed at least ten times. Its antigen is currently unknown. The data stem from a study of neurological immune-mediated disorders. Study results and caveats: TCR-beta repertoires seemed private in all groups, with no expanded CDR3 amino acid sequences shared.

Trimming took 8 bases from V and 2 from J, leaving 14 bases between them. The CDR3 sequence is 13 residues long. The germline gives CDR1 SGHRS, CDR2 YFSETQ. TCRdb fed the 5' RACE reads into MiXCR, producing one record per CDR3 protein. The sample has about 70,000 distinct CDR3 sequences; approximately 5% are singletons. Sequencing was carried out using PBMCs. This receptor was taken from a woman in her 70s with multiple sclerosis. V is TRBV5-1 and J is TRBJ2-7; no reliable D call. This chain's CDR3 is CASSMGSPYEQYF. DNA of the CDR3: TGCGCCAGTTCGATGGGATCCCCCTACGAGCAGTACTTC.